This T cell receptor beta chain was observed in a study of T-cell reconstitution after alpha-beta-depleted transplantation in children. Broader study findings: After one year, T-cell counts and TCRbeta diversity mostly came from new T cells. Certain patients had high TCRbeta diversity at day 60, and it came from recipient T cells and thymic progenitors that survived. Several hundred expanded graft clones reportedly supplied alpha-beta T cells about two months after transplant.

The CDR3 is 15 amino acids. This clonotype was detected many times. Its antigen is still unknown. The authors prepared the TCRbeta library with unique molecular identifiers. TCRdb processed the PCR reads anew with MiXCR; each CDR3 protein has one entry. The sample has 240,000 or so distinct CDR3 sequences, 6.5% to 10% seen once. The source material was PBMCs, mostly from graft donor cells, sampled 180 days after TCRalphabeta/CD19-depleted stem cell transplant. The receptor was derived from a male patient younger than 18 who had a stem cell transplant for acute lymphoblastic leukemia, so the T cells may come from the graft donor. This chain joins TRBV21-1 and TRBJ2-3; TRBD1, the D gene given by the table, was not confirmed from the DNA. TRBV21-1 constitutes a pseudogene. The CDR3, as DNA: TGTGCCAGCAGCACCACAGGGGAAGACACAGATACGCAGTATTTT. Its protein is CASSTTGEDTDTQYF.